Shown below are 32 T cell receptor beta chains from a single sample sequenced in a study of blood T cell repertoires in COVID-19. Clones were read by immunoSEQ multiplex PCR, and TCRdb kept only the in-frame ones, dropping some. This table holds 150,000 to 200,000 clones, 70% to 80% found once. The sequenced sample consisted of peripheral blood. The source of these receptors is a man between 60 and 75 years old with acute or convalescent COVID-19.

The chain links TRBV28 to TRBJ1-2, with 8 positions matching TRBD1. This CDR3 has 12 residues. Per germline, CDR1 MDHEN and CDR2 SYDVKM. V lost 6 bases and J lost 8; bases outside the gene matches: 5. DNA for the CDR3: TGTGCCAGCAGGAGGTCAGGGGGCGGCTACACCTTC. Its protein product is CASRRSGGGYTF.

V is TRBV29-1 and J is TRBJ1-4; perhaps TRBD1 as D (5 bases). CDR1 and CDR2 from the germline V gene are SQVTM and ANQGSEA. The CDR3 is 15 residues long. V lost 5 bases and J lost 0, with 13 bases in between. Here the CDR3 reads CSVSGGSTTNEKLFF. Written as DNA, the CDR3 is TGCAGCGTTTCGGGGGGAAGCACAACTAATGAAAAACTGTTTTTT. The full variable domain, completed using reference TRBV29-1 and TRBJ1-4, is SAVISQKPSRDICQRGTSLTIQCQVDSQVTMMFWYRQQPGQSLTLIATANQGSEATYESGFVIDKFPISRPNLTFSTLTVSNMSPEDSSIYLCSVSGGSTTNEKLFFGSGTQLSVL.

This clone was observed a handful of times. The CDR3 region is CASSLEVAGRRTDTQYF. Written as DNA, the CDR3 is TGTGCCAGCAGCTTAGAGGTAGCGGGGCGTCGCACAGATACGCAGTATTTT. V is TRBV7-7 and J is TRBJ2-3; 8 nucleotides line up with TRBD2. Losses at the gene ends were 1 base for V and 1 base for J; bases not matched to a gene: 7. From germline, CDR1 is SSHAT and CDR2 FNYEAQ (reference sequence). The CDR3 spans 17 residues.

This chain joins TRBV19 and TRBJ1-5; D uncertain. Germline CDR1 reads LNHDA; CDR2 reads SQIVND (reference sequence). V lost 6 bases, J lost 1 base, and 13 bases lay in between. CDR3 length equals 15 residues. The CDR3: CASSPHFGSNQPQHF. Written as DNA, the CDR3 is TGTGCCAGTAGCCCACATTTCGGGAGCAATCAGCCCCAGCATTTT.

This chain connects TRBV7-9 to TRBJ1-4; maybe TRBD1 (6 bases). CDR1 SEHNR and CDR2 FQNEAQ come from the germline V gene (reference sequence). This CDR3 is built from 14 residues. Trimming left V 6 bases short and J 6 bases short, with 14 bases between. The DNA for the CDR3 is TGTGCCAGCAGAGAAACAGGGATGGATGAAAAACTGTTTTTT. Translating it yields CASRETGMDEKLFF.

Note on this clone: The same CDR3 is also encoded by other DNA sequences in this sample. For the CDR3, the DNA is TGCGCCAGCAGCCCCGGGGGGATGAACACTGAAGCTTTCTTT. It translates to CASSPGGMNTEAFF. V gene TRBV5-1 combines with J gene TRBJ1-1, with D perhaps matching TRBD1 (5 bases). Germline V gene data show CDR1 as SGHRS and CDR2 as YFSETQ. This CDR3 is built from 14 residues. Trimming removed 4 bases from V and 0 bases from J, with 10 bases in between.

The chain uses TRBV27 and TRBJ1-2; no clear D. From germline, CDR1 is MNHEY and CDR2 SMNVEV (reference sequence). V dropped 6 bases and J dropped 3 bases, with 11 bases sitting between them. This CDR3 contains 13 residues. The DNA for the CDR3 is TGTGCCAGCAGCGTGGGGAGGGACTATGGCTACACCTTC. Its protein product is CASSVGRDYGYTF.

This chain joins TRBV19 and TRBJ2-5; 9 positions agree with TRBD2. This CDR3 is 14 amino acids long. V shed 5 bases and J 3 bases; nucleotides not matched to a gene: 4. Looked up from germline, CDR1 is LNHDA and CDR2 is SQIVND (reference sequence). CDR3 amino acids: CASSGSGGKETQYF. Here the CDR3 DNA reads TGTGCCAGTAGTGGTAGCGGGGGAAAAGAGACCCAGTACTTC.

This CDR3 is CASSESWQGDQPQHF. The CDR3 coding sequence is TGCGCCAGCAGTGAGTCGTGGCAGGGGGATCAGCCCCAGCATTTT. The chain uses TRBV10-2 and TRBJ1-5; 7 bases are a match to TRBD1. Germline loops: CDR1 WSHSY, CDR2 SAAADI. The J segment lost 5 bases and the V segment lost 0 bases, leaving 4 bases of the junction unmatched. The CDR3 consists of 15 residues.

The rearrangement uses TRBV19 and TRBJ2-1; D call uncertain. CDR1 and CDR2 from the germline V gene are LNHDA and SQIVND (reference sequence). This CDR3 contains 14 residues. The V gene lost 3 bases and the J gene lost 6 bases, with 12 bases spanning the gap. This chain's CDR3 is CASSMAQAPNEQFF. The CDR3 bases are TGTGCCAGTAGTATGGCCCAGGCGCCCAATGAGCAGTTCTTC.

This clone came up a few times. The chain employs TRBV19 and TRBJ1-3; D ambiguous. Germline CDR1 is LNHDA and CDR2 is SQIVND (reference sequence). The CDR3 loop spans 14 amino acids. V was trimmed by 5 bases and J by 2 bases, leaving 10 bases between them. CDR3 residues: CASSVTGTGNTIYF. The CDR3 region has the DNA TGTGCCAGTAGTGTTACCGGGACTGGAAACACCATATATTTT.

The chain has TRBV27 and TRBJ2-7; 13 nucleotides align to TRBD2. V shed 2 bases and J 2 bases; nucleotides not matched to a gene: 3. This CDR3 region has 16 residues. Germline CDR1 MNHEY, CDR2 SMNVEV (reference sequence). CDR3 DNA: TGTGCCAGCAGTTTAACAGGACTAGCGGGGGCCTACGAGCAGTACTTC. Its translation is CASSLTGLAGAYEQYF.

The rearrangement joins TRBV6-1 to TRBJ1-2; D unresolved. V lost 3 bases, J lost 5 bases, and 10 bases lay in between. CDR3 length: 13 amino acids. Germline values: CDR1 MNHNS, CDR2 SASEGT. The CDR3 coding sequence is TGTGCCAGCAGTGAGATGGGGAGTTATGGCTACACCTTC. Protein: CASSEMGSYGYTF.

The chain uses TRBV28 and TRBJ1-5; 9 bases line up with TRBD1. The CDR3 sequence is 16 residues long. Germline CDR1 reads MDHEN; CDR2 reads SYDVKM. The J segment lost 3 bases and the V segment lost 5 bases, leaving 8 bases of the junction unmatched. CDR3 in amino acids: CASSPATGGINQPQHF. The CDR3 bases are TGTGCCAGCAGTCCCGCGACAGGGGGAATCAATCAGCCCCAGCATTTT.

This clone was detected a few times. The chain links TRBV11-2 to TRBJ1-6, with unresolved D. The CDR3 contains 16 residues. V was pared by 5 bases and J by 0 bases, with 11 bases between. Germline CDR1 SGHAT, CDR2 FQNNGV. Here the CDR3 reads CASSPGESSYNSPLHF. DNA of the CDR3: TGTGCCAGCAGCCCCGGGGAGAGCTCCTATAATTCACCCCTCCACTTT. The entire variable domain, with the rest obtained from reference TRBV11-2 and TRBJ1-6, is as follows: EAGVAQSPRYKIIEKRQSVAFWCNPISGHATLYWYQQILGQGPKLLIQFQNNGVVDDSQLPKDRFSAERLKGVDSTLKIQPAKLEDSAVYLCASSPGESSYNSPLHFGNGTRLTVT.

The chain combines TRBV7-2 with TRBJ1-2; D gene ambiguous. Trimming pared 4 bases from V and 7 bases from J, leaving 13 bases between. Germline V lookup: CDR1 SGHTA, CDR2 FQGNSA. This CDR3 region has 13 residues. The CDR3 sequence: CASSSPLSPGYTF. CDR3 bases: TGTGCCAGCAGCTCACCCTTAAGCCCTGGCTACACCTTC. The variable domain in full, completed from reference TRBV7-2 and TRBJ1-2, reads GAGVSQSPSNKVTEKGKDVELRCDPISGHTALYWYRQSLGQGLEFLIYFQGNSAPDKSGLPSDRFSAERTGGSVSTLTIQRTQQEDSAVYLCASSSPLSPGYTFGSGTRLTVV.

DNA of the CDR3: TGTGCCAGCAGCTTAGTGCAGGGCAACAATTCACCCCTCCACTTT. Translation: CASSLVQGNNSPLHF. The rearrangement uses TRBV11-2 and TRBJ1-6; tentatively, D is TRBD1 (5 bases). The V gene's germline CDR1 is SGHAT and CDR2 FQNNGV. This CDR3 contains 15 residues. Trimming removed 1 base from V and 7 bases from J, with 11 bases in between.

This chain's CDR3 is CASSPWEAGDGDTQYF. CDR3 bases: TGTGCCAGCAGCCCTTGGGAAGCGGGGGATGGAGATACGCAGTATTTT. This chain connects TRBV3-1 (or the pseudogene TRBV3-2) to TRBJ2-3, with 8 bases fitting TRBD2. This CDR3 is 16 amino acids long. V was clipped by 4 bases and J by 5 bases; unmatched bases: 11. Per the germline V gene, CDR1 is LGHDT and CDR2 is YNNKEL (reference sequence).

The chain links TRBV3-1 (or the pseudogene TRBV3-2) to TRBJ2-5, with 7 bases matching TRBD2. V lost 2 bases, J lost 5 bases, and 8 bases stayed unmatched. The CDR3 is made up of 15 amino acids. CDR1 is LGHDT, CDR2 YNNKEL, per germline (reference sequence). This CDR3 is CASSQMAGEAETQYF. The CDR3 DNA reads TGTGCCAGCAGCCAAATGGCGGGGGAGGCTGAGACCCAGTACTTC.

The chain links TRBV5-1 to TRBJ2-5, with TRBD1 matching over 9 bases. This CDR3 comprises 14 residues. Germline assignment: CDR1 SGHRS and CDR2 YFSETQ. With 7 bases clipped from V and 1 base from J, the junction kept 5 bases outside the gene matches. CDR3: CASGPTGGQETQYF. CDR3 DNA: TGCGCCAGCGGCCCGACAGGGGGCCAAGAGACCCAGTACTTC.

J is TRBJ2-7 and V is TRBV29-1; 7 positions agree with TRBD1. CDR1 SQVTM and CDR2 ANQGSEA come from the germline V gene. Trimming took 4 bases from V and 3 from J; bases not matched to a gene: 9. CDR3 size: 14 residues. CDR3 amino acids: CSVVPRTGNYEQYF. The CDR3 DNA reads TGCAGCGTTGTCCCCCGGACAGGAAACTACGAGCAGTACTTC.

V is TRBV18 and J is TRBJ2-7, with 8 bases lining up with TRBD1. Germline CDR1 and CDR2: KGHSH and LQKENI. Trimming removed 3 bases from V and 5 bases from J; junction bases left unmatched: 6. This CDR3 region has 14 residues. The CDR3 loop reads CASSPGQGVNEQYF. The CDR3 DNA is TGTGCCAGCTCACCCGGACAGGGAGTAAACGAGCAGTACTTC.

This chain joins TRBV30 and TRBJ2-7; 7 nucleotides agree with TRBD2. With 4 bases clipped from V and 1 base from J, the junction kept 4 bases outside the gene matches. CDR1 is GTSNPN, CDR2 SVGIG, per germline (reference sequence). This CDR3 contains 13 residues. The CDR3 region is CAWKRGGSYEQYF. CDR3 nucleotides: TGTGCCTGGAAGAGGGGAGGGTCCTACGAGCAGTACTTC.

The chain combines TRBV30 with TRBJ1-1; a possible D gene is TRBD1 (6 bases). CDR1 and CDR2 (germline): GTSNPN, SVGIG (reference sequence). V was trimmed by 5 bases and J by 3 bases, leaving 13 bases between them. The CDR3 totals 13 residues. CDR3 DNA sequence: TGTGCCTGGCAGGGGCAATCGGACACTGAAGCTTTCTTT. This translates into CAWQGQSDTEAFF.

This clone was recorded only once. The chain couples TRBV5-1 to TRBJ2-2; D possibly corresponds to TRBD1 (7 bases). This CDR3 is 16 amino acids long. Germline assignment: CDR1 SGHRS and CDR2 YFSETQ. V was trimmed by 3 bases and J by 0 bases, leaving 12 bases between them. The CDR3 loop reads CASSSRGRTNTGELFF. In nucleotides, the CDR3 is TGCGCCAGCAGCTCCAGGGGGAGGACGAACACCGGGGAGCTGTTTTTT. Complete variable domain (other parts from reference TRBV5-1 and TRBJ2-2): KAGVTQTPRYLIKTRGQQVTLSCSPISGHRSVSWYQQTPGQGLQFLFEYFSETQRNKGNFPGRFSGRQFSNSRSEMNVSTLELGDSALYLCASSSRGRTNTGELFFGEGSRLTVL.

This chain links TRBV24-1 with TRBJ2-1; a weak D match, TRBD1 (5 bases). With 4 bases removed from V and 2 bases from J, the gap between germline ends came to 17 bases. This CDR3 region has 17 residues. Germline values: CDR1 KGHDR, CDR2 SFDVKD. The CDR3 loop reads CATSDQRGAGTYNEQFF. The CDR3 coding sequence is TGTGCCACCAGTGACCAAAGGGGTGCAGGCACCTACAATGAGCAGTTCTTC.

This chain connects TRBV15 to TRBJ2-1; maybe TRBD2 (6 bases). Trimming cost V 8 bases and J 6 bases, with 11 bases left between them. This CDR3 has 12 amino acids. From germline, CDR1 is LNHNV and CDR2 YYDKDF (reference sequence). In DNA, the CDR3 is TGTGCCACCGCCGGGGGATCCAATGAGCAGTTCTTC. This translates into CATAGGSNEQFF.

The rearrangement uses TRBV5-6 and TRBJ1-5; 9 bases fit TRBD1. Germline CDR1 SGHDT, CDR2 YYEEEE. Trimming took 2 bases from V and 4 from J; bases not matched to a gene: 4. The CDR3 consists of 15 residues. As DNA, the CDR3 is TGTGCCAGCAGCTTTGGGACAGGGAATAATCAGCCCCAGCATTTT. It translates to CASSFGTGNNQPQHF.

This chain uses TRBV6-5 with TRBJ1-1; D is ambiguous. The CDR3 totals 15 residues. The V end lost 3 bases, the J end lost 3 bases, and 14 bases lay between the germline ends. Germline CDR1 MNHEY, CDR2 SVGAGI. The CDR3 DNA sequence: TGTGCCAGCAGTTATGGGTGGTCGGGAGACACTGAAGCTTTCTTT. Protein product: CASSYGWSGDTEAFF.

This clone was counted once. Other DNA variants within this sample encode the same CDR3. This sequence joins TRBV6-1 and TRBJ1-1; D possibly corresponds to TRBD1 (5 bases). The CDR3 is 12 amino acids. V lost 3 bases to trimming and J lost 5 bases, with 7 bases between them. Germline V gene lookup returns CDR1 MNHNS and CDR2 SASEGT. The CDR3 DNA sequence: TGTGCCAGCAGTGATCGGGGGACTGAAGCTTTCTTT. Its protein product is CASSDRGTEAFF.

This chain uses TRBV4-2 with TRBJ1-1; D unclear. V gave up 2 bases and J gave up 1 base, with 11 bases separating them. The CDR3 runs 15 residues. Germline V CDR1 and CDR2: LGHNA, YNFKEQ. The chain's CDR3 is CASSQQVTENTEAFF. The CDR3 coding sequence is TGTGCCAGCAGCCAACAAGTTACAGAGAACACTGAAGCTTTCTTT.

The chain carries TRBV5-1 and TRBJ2-3; tentatively, D is TRBD1 (5 bases). This CDR3 has 14 residues. The germline CDR1 and CDR2 sequences are SGHRS and YFSETQ. Trimming stripped 0 bases from V and 4 bases from J, with 9 bases between. DNA for the CDR3: TGCGCCAGCAGCTTGGCCCCCAGGGCAGATACGCAGTATTTT. Protein sequence: CASSLAPRADTQYF.